These T cell receptor beta chains were read from a single sample in a study of T cell repertoires in cytomegalovirus infection. TCRdb independently ran MiXCR on the reads; one entry per CDR3 protein. This table holds approximately 700,000 distinct CDR3 sequences, 35% found once. Specimen: PBMCs. The receptors were gathered from a human donor in good health (CMV status not recorded). Some clones in this sample may be carry-over from other donors' samples. The CDR3 runs from the conserved cysteine through the conserved F or W.

V: TRBV5-8; CDR3: CASSLKSLAGGLTYNEQFF
V: TRBV20-1; CDR3: CSARGKGQNSGIQYF
V: TRBV7-8; CDR3: CASSLDQLVSTGQGYTF
V: TRBV7-3; CDR3: CASSSTSGRAFNEQFF
V: TRBV5-5; CDR3: CASSLGRKYNEQFF
V: TRBV7-6; CDR3: CASSPRQGAGSGYTF
V: TRBV7-2; CDR3: CASSLPLPGQNNEQFF
V: TRBV28; CDR3: CASSPSQGLGNQPQHF
V: TRBV5-6; CDR3: CASSLVQVENIQYF
V: TRBV19; CDR3: CASLPGQSNYGYTF
V: TRBV12-5; CDR3: CATSTGTSPYNEQFF